The clone carrying this T cell receptor beta chain was seen a handful of times. The data stem from a study of sequential checkpoint blockade in melanoma. About the research overall: Randomization was 1:1 between first-line nivolumab→ipilimumab and ipilimumab→nivolumab. Maintenance nivolumab came after either treatment sequence.

Treatment: randomized to nivolumab then ipilimumab (arm A) or the reverse (arm B). No patient had prior DNA-damaging chemotherapy. The CDR3 consists of 14 residues. The J segment lost 3 bases and the V segment lost 4 bases, leaving 1 base of the junction unmatched. Germline CDR1 is SGHKS and CDR2 is YYEKEE (reference sequence). Profiled with immunoSEQ multiplex PCR; TCRdb holds only in-frame clones, not every one. The top ten hold 18% of the sample, which has 34,000 or so clones, less than 85% seen once. This TCR derives from a human donor with melanoma. The sequencing here drew on CD8+ T cells sorted from blood (inferred from file names), taken from a patient given nivolumab and ipilimumab in sequence. The V call is TRBV5-5, the J call TRBJ2-5; 12 bases are shared with TRBD2. The CDR3 sequence is CASSRTSGKETQYF. CDR3 in DNA: TGTGCCAGCAGCCGGACTAGCGGGAAAGAGACCCAGTACTTC.